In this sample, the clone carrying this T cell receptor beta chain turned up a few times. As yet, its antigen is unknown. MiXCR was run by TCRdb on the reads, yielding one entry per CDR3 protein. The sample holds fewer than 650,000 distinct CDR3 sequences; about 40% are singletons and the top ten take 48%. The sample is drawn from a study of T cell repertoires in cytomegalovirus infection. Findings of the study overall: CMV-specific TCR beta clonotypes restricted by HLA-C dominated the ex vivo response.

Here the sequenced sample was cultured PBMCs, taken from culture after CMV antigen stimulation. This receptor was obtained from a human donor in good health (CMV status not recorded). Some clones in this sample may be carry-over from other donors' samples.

The CDR3 DNA reads as TGTGCCAGCAGCCCTACGGGGGAGTATGGCTACACCTTC. As protein: CASSPTGEYGYTF. This rearrangement joins TRBV6-2 or TRBV6-3 to TRBJ1-2; D is perhaps TRBD1 (5 bases). The CDR3 is 13 residues long. The germline V gene has CDR1 MNHEY and CDR2 SVGEGT. With 6 bases removed from V and 5 bases from J, the gap between germline ends came to 13 bases.